By sample fraction, the clone carrying this T cell receptor beta chain is medium-sized. The antigen is not known. This sample stems from a study of vaccination and CD4 T cells after COVID-19. Across the whole study: The convalescent group had six males, four females, seven Caucasians, two Asians, one multiracial.

An Oncomine TCR Beta short-read assay was used to sequence the DNA from cultured CD4+ T cells. Each CDR3 protein is one row after TCRdb ran MiXCR on the PCR reads. The repertoire consists of around 26,000 distinct CDR3 sequences, with 41% occurring once and the leading ten covering about 5%. Time point meaning: late sampling 161 to 241 days after vaccination in a few convalescent patients. Described treatment: roughly ten-day PBMC culture with coronavirus spike peptide pools or control peptides (ViraFEST assay). Two million PBMCs per well were cultured with 10 IU/ml IL-2 and 8.5 to 10 ug/ml peptide pools. Here the sequenced sample was CD4+ T cells from blood, cultured in vitro, taken about 7 months after SARS-CoV-2 vaccination. This clonotype originated in a human donor who had recovered from COVID-19.

For the CDR3, the DNA is TGCAGTGCTAGAGATCAAGCCGGCTCACCCCTCCACTTT. This translates into CSARDQAGSPLHF. The rearrangement uses TRBV20-1 and TRBJ1-6; D uncertain. Germline V CDR1 and CDR2: DFQATT, SNEGSKA (reference sequence). This CDR3 is 13 amino acids long. Trimming shortened V by 0 bases and J by 10 bases, and 10 bases separated the two germline ends.